This T cell receptor (beta chain) was observed in a study of shared clonotypes between healthy human individuals (dated by TCRdb to between 2020 and 2021). In the study overall: The cohort included three men and a couple of women between 18 and 49 years of age. To increase sequencing depth and limit assay-specific biases, TCR repertoire library preparation and sequencing were carried out by different laboratories using diverse techniques. Per donor, leukapheresis produced somewhere between about 0.94 and 8.9 billion PBMCs. For each donor, CD4 naive and CD4 memory were each run on three plates, CD8 naive on two plates, and CD8 memory on one plate. To estimate repertoire size and how much clonotype sharing occurs between individuals, the study deeply sequenced the blood TCR repertoires of five or six healthy adults. Overall results and qualifications from the work: Larger estimated clonotype richness was generally found for naive subsets than for memory subsets. Rarefaction of sorted-subset datasets indicated incomplete sequencing despite the large sequencing depth. Sharing across a few donors was observed for approximately 4.6% of naive CD4, 3.5% of naive CD8, 2% to 2.5% of memory CD4, and about 0.4% of memory CD8 clonotypes. Compared with non-shared clonotypes, clonotypes shared by all four sorted-subset donors had higher generation probabilities. Because the study included only a small number of donors, the genetic and exposure-history diversity represented was limited. Only blood was sampled, and tissue TCR repertoires likely differ from those in blood. Based on pairwise subsampling, the degree of clonotype sharing among donors was expected to be affected by sequencing depth.

The donors were healthy, HIV-negative adults who had no recently reported acute infections or vaccinations. Every donor was a Caucasian adult residing in Nashville, Tennessee, USA. CD4+ T cells were enriched through magnetic negative selection, after which naive cells were positively selected on CD45RA and the remaining negative fraction served as the memory subset. Blood was collected by leukapheresis, and PBMCs were isolated by Ficoll-Histopaque density gradient centrifugation and then cryopreserved in liquid nitrogen vapor phase. Analytical flow cytometry was used to check the purity and quantity of each magnetically sorted T cell population. Genomic DNA was isolated from every sorted fraction and measured by UV absorbance on a Nanodrop 2000c. Concerning this clone itself: Its antigen is unknown. The input lacks base qualities; no much larger clone sits a single base away.

Using the deep immunoSEQ assay, TCR CDR3 regions were amplified from genomic DNA by multiplex PCR. Genomic DNA extracted from each cell subset was distributed evenly over all wells of several immunoSEQ 96-well plates, and each plate served as one replicate. For sorted subsets, each replicate PCR was loaded with 200 ng genomic DNA, equivalent to 30,000 to 35,000 T cell genomes. Purified libraries were quantified with a Qubit 3.0 fluorometer, sized on a Bioanalyzer 2100, and re-quantified with the KAPA Library Quantification kit. Every immunoSEQ 96-well plate was sequenced on a dedicated single-read 150-cycle Illumina NextSeq 550 flow cell. On the study's bioinformatics: Because the immunoSEQ output included only junctional sequences and no quality scores, the filtering could not be the same as the filtering used for full-length reads. To assign V/J genes and CDR3, sequences were annotated against IMGT germline references using PyIR, a Python wrapper for IgBLAST v1.9. Reads were filtered out if the reads had weak V/J assignments (E-value above 1e-6), no CDR3, stop codons, out-of-frame junctions, or ambiguous translated residues. V3J clonotypes were defined by identical inferred V gene, J gene, and CDR3 amino acid sequence. To compute the percentage overlap between repertoires, the number of shared unique clonotypes was divided by the size of the smaller repertoire. Three approaches were used to assess repertoire richness: RTK rarefaction, the Chao1 estimator, and Recon v2.1 estimates of unobserved clonotypes. Generation probabilities for all TCRbeta clonotypes obtained by the gDNA method from a handful of donors were computed using OLGA. This is the immuneACCESS table as TCRdb keeps it, with only in-frame sequences that have V and J called. A part of the clones is gone; compared with another copy, unresolved V genes explain less than half, and the rest is unexplained. V, J and clone size reflect that table, while D and trimming were determined from the DNA. A total of 2.3 million or so clones appear in this sample, just over 90% of them only once. Under 0.45% of the sample is held by the ten biggest clonotypes.

The CDR3 sequence holds 16 residues, the cysteine and phenylalanine included. CDR3 DNA is the only sequence kept; it has 48 bases, read in frame from the first base. The germline V gene supplies CDR1 MDHEN and CDR2 SYDVKM. The germline V and J ends show losses of 2 bases and 4 bases respectively, and no gene match explains 9 bases of the junction. The source material was naive CD4+ T cells from PBMCs. Per the publication, the cell subset or site label means: CD45RA+ positively selected. This sequence originates from a man between 18 and 35 years old in good health. Some clones in this sample may be carry-over from other donors' samples. The chain is encoded by TRBV28 joined to TRBJ2-7; TRBD1 fits 9 bases in the junction. The nucleotides are TGTGCCAGCAGTTTAACGGGGGACAGGGTCCCTTACGAGCAGTACTTC. This translates into CASSLTGDRVPYEQYF.